This TCR beta chain is from a study of T cell responses to AZD1222 COVID-19 vaccine. Study findings and constraints: Clonal diversity was possibly underestimated, and white British individuals and females predominated among donors.

The germline V gene has CDR1 SGHTA and CDR2 FQGNSA. Trimming removed 5 bases from V and 8 bases from J; junction bases left unmatched: 8. This CDR3 is built from 14 residues. Data came from immunoSEQ multiplex PCR; TCRdb stores just in-frame clones and leaves some out. The sample has around 120,000 clones, under 95% seen once. Worth noting for this clone: Its antigen is unknown.

The chain carries TRBV7-2 and TRBJ1-2; 10 bases fit TRBD1. This specimen was peripheral blood, taken on day 0 of AZD1222 vaccination. The sequence was obtained from an adult in good health. CDR3 in DNA: TGTGCCAGCAGCGCCCAGGGACAGGGGCAAGGCTACACCTTC. As protein: CASSAQGQGQGYTF.